This TCR beta chain derives from a study of blood T cell repertoires in COVID-19. Study in general: Acute and convalescent COVID-19 specimens originated in the United States, Italy and Spain.

Enrolled through a virtual design, the participants were between about 18 and 100 years of age and came from about two dozen US areas. Cohort assignment relied on participant-reported clinical history. CDR3 length: 13 residues. CDR1 and CDR2 from the germline V gene are GTSNPN and SVGIG (reference sequence). The trim removed 2 bases at V and 5 bases at J, leaving 5 bases unmatched. Profiling relied on immunoSEQ multiplex PCR, and the TCRdb table lists in-frame clones only, not all of them. Seen here are fewer than 400,000 clones, 70% to 90% observed once, and the top ten hold under 2.5%. Sequencing used PBMCs or T cells enriched from blood (not recorded which). The receptor comes from a man aged 30 to 45 who had recovered from COVID-19. This rearrangement joins TRBV30 to TRBJ2-7, with 8 bases that match TRBD1. The CDR3 region has the DNA TGTGCCTGGAGTACCGGGACAGGTAACGAGCAGTACTTC. Translated, it gives CAWSTGTGNEQYF.